These 20 T cell receptor beta chains originate from one sample sequenced in a study of blood T cell repertoires in COVID-19. Clones were sequenced by immunoSEQ multiplex PCR, and TCRdb holds only the in-frame ones, with some missing. The sample lists some 180,000 clones, 85% seen once, with roughly 8.2% in the top ten. The sequenced sample was peripheral blood. Source of these receptors: a woman aged 60 to 75 with acute or convalescent COVID-19.

This clone was picked up one time. V gene TRBV24-1 combines with J gene TRBJ2-1; 9 nucleotides align to TRBD2. This CDR3 spans 16 amino acids. V shed 4 bases, J shed 7 bases, and the junction held 10 bases outside the gene matches. The germline gives CDR1 KGHDR, CDR2 SFDVKD. CDR3 loop: CATSDNTGTSYNEQFF. For the CDR3, the DNA is TGTGCCACCAGTGACAACACCGGGACTAGCTATAATGAGCAGTTCTTC.

This chain joins TRBV5-6 and TRBJ2-1, with D maybe TRBD1 (6 bases). Germline-derived CDR1 and CDR2 are SGHDT and YYEEEE. The CDR3 totals 12 residues. V lost 2 bases and J lost 8, with 8 bases in between. The CDR3 nucleotides read TGTGCCAGCAGCTTACAGGGCTATGAGCAGTTCTTC. Residues: CASSLQGYEQFF.

The chain recombines TRBV7-9 with TRBJ2-1, with TRBD2 identical over 10 bases. With 0 bases clipped from V and 10 bases from J, the junction kept 9 bases outside the gene matches. The CDR3 spans 16 residues. Germline CDR1 is SEHNR and CDR2 is FQNEAQ (reference sequence). The CDR3 DNA sequence: TGTGCCAGCAGCTTAGCGCAGCTAGCGGGAGTACACGAGCAGTTCTTC. Amino acids: CASSLAQLAGVHEQFF.

The chain employs TRBV24-1 and TRBJ1-2; TRBD1 aligns across 7 bases. This CDR3 has 15 amino acids. Per the germline V gene, CDR1 is KGHDR and CDR2 is SFDVKD. With 3 bases clipped from V and 6 bases from J, the junction kept 9 bases outside the gene matches. The CDR3 bases are TGTGCCACCAGTGATGACCGGGACAGAACACATGGCTACACCTTC. This sequence encodes CATSDDRDRTHGYTF.

V usage is TRBV19 and J usage is TRBJ2-7; 8 nucleotides line up with TRBD2. The germline gives CDR1 LNHDA, CDR2 SQIVND (reference sequence). CDR3 size: 14 residues. Trimming at V came to 4 bases and at J to 3 bases, leaving 5 bases not matched to a gene. CDR3 in amino acids: CASSTGLALYEQYF. The CDR3 region has the DNA TGTGCCAGTAGTACCGGACTAGCCCTCTACGAGCAGTACTTC.

The chain combines TRBV5-6 with TRBJ2-5; 8 nucleotides agree with TRBD1. From germline, CDR1 is SGHDT and CDR2 YYEEEE. The CDR3 is made up of 13 amino acids. V was pared by 4 bases and J by 4 bases, with 3 bases of the junction left unmatched. CDR3 coding DNA: TGTGCCAGCAGCAGGACAGGGAGAGAGACCCAGTACTTC. This codes for CASSRTGRETQYF.

Here the CDR3 DNA reads TGCGCCAGCAGCTCAGGCACTAGCGGGAGCTCCGAGCAGTACTTC. Its protein product is CASSSGTSGSSEQYF. The chain couples TRBV5-1 to TRBJ2-7; 11 nucleotides line up with TRBD2. Germline trimming cut 3 bases from V and 6 bases from J; bases unmatched to any gene: 8. Germline V gives CDR1 SGHRS, CDR2 YFSETQ. The CDR3 runs to 15 residues.

The chain carries TRBV19 and TRBJ2-2; TRBD2 aligns across 16 bases. Germline loops: CDR1 LNHDA, CDR2 SQIVND (reference sequence). The V segment lost 7 bases and the J segment 5 bases; nucleotides outside the gene matches: 4. The CDR3 loop spans 16 amino acids. CDR3 protein: CASTGLAGGGTGELFF. The CDR3 DNA reads as TGTGCCAGTACGGGACTAGCGGGAGGGGGGACCGGGGAGCTGTTTTTT.

Remarks on this clone: Other DNA sequences within the sample encode an identical CDR3. In DNA form, the CDR3 reads TGTGCCAGCAGTTACTCGACAGGGTTAAACTATGGCTACACCTTC. Translated: CASSYSTGLNYGYTF. The V call is TRBV6-5, the J call TRBJ1-2; 7 bases match TRBD1. CDR3 length: 15 residues. Trimming took 0 bases from V and 2 from J; bases not matched to a gene: 3. Germline V gives CDR1 MNHEY, CDR2 SVGAGI.

V and J are TRBV21-1 and TRBJ2-2; the table names TRBD2, a call not compared with the DNA. TRBV21-1 is shown as a pseudogene. The CDR3 spans 17 residues. The CDR3 sequence is CASTSLGREKNTGELFF. CDR3 nucleotide sequence: TGTGCCAGCACCTCCCTTGGGCGGGAGAAAAACACCGGGGAGCTGTTTTTT.

The chain combines TRBV7-3 with TRBJ2-1; 11 bases line up with TRBD2. Germline values: CDR1 SGHTA, CDR2 FQGTGA. The CDR3 runs to 16 residues. J lost 9 bases, V lost 1 base, and 8 bases had no gene match. CDR3 coding DNA: TGTGCCAGCAGCTTAAGGCCCTTAGGGACTAGCGGTGAGCAGTTCTTC. Its protein is CASSLRPLGTSGEQFF.

V is TRBV3-1 (or the pseudogene TRBV3-2) and J is TRBJ2-1, with D perhaps TRBD2 (6 bases). Germline V gene sequence: CDR1 LGHDT, CDR2 YNNKEL (reference sequence). Trimming shortened V by 3 bases and J by 0 bases, and 9 bases separated the two germline ends. The CDR3 totals 15 residues. CDR3 residues: CASSHAGTSYNEQFF. In DNA form, the CDR3 reads TGTGCCAGCAGCCACGCGGGAACCTCCTACAATGAGCAGTTCTTC.

This sequence joins TRBV6-5 and TRBJ1-6, with TRBD1 matching over 7 bases. Germline V CDR1 and CDR2: MNHEY, SVGAGI. The V segment lost 6 bases and the J segment 7 bases; nucleotides outside the gene matches: 6. This CDR3 is 14 amino acids long. CDR3 DNA sequence: TGTGCCAGCAGCCCAGGGGGTGGAAATTCACCCCTCCACTTT. Residues: CASSPGGGNSPLHF.

The V gene is TRBV3-1 (or the pseudogene TRBV3-2), the J gene TRBJ1-5; D call uncertain. Germline V gene sequence: CDR1 LGHDT, CDR2 YNNKEL (reference sequence). V was cut by 1 base and J by 3 bases, with 10 bases left in between. The CDR3 loop spans 15 amino acids. CDR3 sequence reads: CASSQGYDTNQPQHF. Here the CDR3 DNA reads TGTGCCAGCAGCCAAGGCTACGACACCAATCAGCCCCAGCATTTT.

This chain joins TRBV10-2 and TRBJ2-1; no reliable D call. This CDR3 spans 13 amino acids. Germline V CDR1 and CDR2: WSHSY, SAAADI. Deletions cut 4 bases from V and 0 bases from J, with 4 bases between. As DNA, the CDR3 is TGCGCCAGCAGTGGGAGCTCCTACAATGAGCAGTTCTTC. Translating gives CASSGSSYNEQFF.

V and J are TRBV28 and TRBJ2-1; 10 bases align to TRBD2. With 6 bases clipped from V and 5 bases from J, the junction kept 7 bases outside the gene matches. There are 15 residues in the CDR3. Germline lookup yields CDR1 MDHEN and CDR2 SYDVKM. As DNA, the CDR3 is TGTGCCAGCAGACCCCGGACTAGCGGAGACAATGAGCAGTTCTTC. This translates into CASRPRTSGDNEQFF.

The chain links TRBV6-2 or TRBV6-3 to TRBJ2-7, with 10 nucleotides matching TRBD2. The J segment lost 7 bases and the V segment lost 1 base, leaving 4 bases of the junction unmatched. The CDR3 extends over 14 amino acids. The germline gives CDR1 MNHEY, CDR2 SVGEGT. The CDR3 sequence: CASSYLLAGPEQYV. CDR3 coding DNA: TGTGCCAGCAGTTACTTACTAGCGGGACCTGAGCAGTACGTC.

The genes are TRBV19 and TRBJ1-1; 9 bases map to TRBD1. Germline CDR1 reads LNHDA; CDR2 reads SQIVND (reference sequence). The CDR3 spans 14 residues. The V gene end was trimmed by 5 bases and the J gene end by 11 bases; junction bases not matched to a gene: 12. The DNA of the CDR3 is TGTGCCAGTAGTTCGACAGGGGGTGCCGTGGCTGCTTTCTTT. Residues: CASSSTGGAVAAFF.

The gene calls are TRBV27 and TRBJ1-1; D gene ambiguous. In germline, CDR1 is MNHEY, CDR2 SMNVEV (reference sequence). V dropped 7 bases and J dropped 0 bases, with 9 bases sitting between them. The CDR3 consists of 13 residues. This CDR3 is CASKSTMNTEAFF. The CDR3, as DNA: TGTGCCAGCAAGAGCACCATGAACACTGAAGCTTTCTTT.

CDR3 region: CASSTMGGTVEKLFF. The CDR3 nucleotides read TGTGCCAGCAGCACTATGGGGGGTACTGTTGAAAAACTGTTTTTT. V usage is TRBV7-8 and J usage is TRBJ1-4, with D possibly TRBD1 on 5 matching bases. The V and J ends lost 5 bases and 7 bases respectively, with 17 bases between them. Germline CDR1 and CDR2: SGHVS and FQNEAQ. The CDR3 sequence is 15 residues long.